The entry that follows covers one T cell receptor (beta chain) sequence. Its matching antigen is unknown. Time point specified: 4-8 weeks after completion of therapy. TCRdb keeps only in-frame clones here, not all; method: immunoSEQ multiplex PCR. The sample records approximately 20,000 clones, around 80% being singletons. The length of the CDR3 is 14 residues. Trimming at V came to 1 base and at J to 5 bases, leaving 6 bases not matched to a gene. Germline V lookup: CDR1 SGHKS, CDR2 YYEKEE (reference sequence). This sample is drawn from a study of T cell therapy after organ transplantation. Study at large: About 20% of the ten patients were classed as nonresponders.

Sequences were derived from CD8+ T cells from blood, sampled after autologous CMV-specific T cell therapy. The clonotype originates from a human patient who had received a solid organ transplant and had CMV disease. Part of the T cell pool may stem from the graft donor. The rearrangement links TRBV5-5 to TRBJ2-7; TRBD2 matches 7 bases. The CDR3, as DNA: TGTGCCAGCAGCTTGTGGCGGGAGCAACACGAGCAGTACTTC. Residues: CASSLWREQHEQYF.